A selection of T cell receptor beta chains follows, all from one sample in a study of HIV-infected patients and healthy controls. TCRdb re-called the 5' RACE reads with MiXCR, one entry per CDR3 protein. Here the sample spans more than 60,000 distinct CDR3 sequences, 15% to 20% being singletons. The sequencing sample was made of CD4+ T cells from blood. The receptors were gathered from a human donor in good health. Both conserved end residues are part of each CDR3. The D gene is left open where the match is weak. For some rows the clone size is stated as once, few or many, or as a class when expanded; others skip it.

D: NA; J: TRBJ2-3; size: few; V: TRBV12-3/TRBV12-4; DNA: TGTGCCAGCAGTGCAGACAGGTTGGGTACAGATACGCAGTATTTT; CDR3: CASSADRLGTDTQYF
D: TRBD1; J: TRBJ2-7; size: NA; V: TRBV12-3/TRBV12-4; DNA: TGTGCCAGCACCGGGACAGGGCCCTCCTACGAGCAGTACTTC; CDR3: CASTGTGPSYEQYF
D: NA; J: TRBJ1-4; size: NA; V: TRBV7-9; DNA: TGTGCCAGCAGCTTAGGAGATGGGGGAGAAAAACTGTTTTTT; CDR3: CASSLGDGGEKLFF
D: NA; J: TRBJ1-2; size: few; V: TRBV3-1; DNA: TGTGCCAGCAGCCAAGAAACAGTGGGAAGTGGCTACACCTTC; CDR3: CASSQETVGSGYTF
D: NA; J: TRBJ1-4; size: NA; V: TRBV7-6; DNA: TGTGCCAGCAGCAAGGACCTTTATGGGGGAAAACTGTTTTTT; CDR3: CASSKDLYGGKLFF
D: NA; J: TRBJ1-1; size: many; V: TRBV7-2; DNA: TGTGCCAGCAGCTTACGTCCTGGTGGGGCGCGGGGACCAAGTGAAGCTTTCTTT; CDR3: CASSLRPGGARGPSEAFF
D: NA; J: TRBJ2-3; size: many; V: TRBV5-1; DNA: TGCGCCAGCAGCTTGAACGCAGATACGCAGTATTTT; CDR3: CASSLNADTQYF
D: NA; J: TRBJ1-2; size: many; V: TRBV13; DNA: TGTGCCAGCAGCTTAACAGGGTCCCACTATGGCTACACCTTC; CDR3: CASSLTGSHYGYTF
D: NA; J: TRBJ2-1; size: few; V: TRBV24-1; DNA: TGTGCCACCAGTGAAGGCAGGGTGGGGGGCGATGAGCAGTTCTTC; CDR3: CATSEGRVGGDEQFF
D: NA; J: TRBJ2-6; size: NA; V: TRBV12-3/TRBV12-4; DNA: TGTGCCAGCAGTCCGACCGGGGTCAACGTCCTGACTTTC; CDR3: CASSPTGVNVLTF
D: NA; J: TRBJ2-7; size: NA; V: TRBV7-2; DNA: TGTGCCAGCAGCTTTCGGGGCACAGGATACGAGCAGTACTTC; CDR3: CASSFRGTGYEQYF
D: NA; J: TRBJ1-1; size: NA; V: TRBV6-2/TRBV6-3; DNA: TGTGCCAGCAGTTACTCGTTCCGGGGACCGAAGAACACTGAAGCTTTCTTT; CDR3: CASSYSFRGPKNTEAFF
D: NA; J: TRBJ1-1; size: NA; V: TRBV5-1; DNA: TGCGCCAGCAGCTTGGCCGCGACAGTTTCGAACACTGAAGCTTTCTTT; CDR3: CASSLAATVSNTEAFF
D: NA; J: TRBJ1-1; size: few; V: TRBV12-3/TRBV12-4; DNA: TGTGCCAGCACCGGGACATCTGAAGCTTTCTTT; CDR3: CASTGTSEAFF